These T cell receptor beta chains were read from a single sample in a study of blood T cell repertoires in COVID-19. Here immunoSEQ multiplex PCR was the method, and the copy in TCRdb shows in-frame clones only, minus some. The sample lists fewer than 150,000 clones, around 88% occurring once. The sample was peripheral blood. Receptors originate from a woman between 45 and 65 years old with active or convalescent COVID-19. The CDR3 runs from the conserved cysteine through the conserved F or W. A D gene is named only where the DNA matches it firmly. Size is stated for part of the rows, as once, few or many counts, or as a class when the clone is expanded.

j_call | v_call | d_call | clone_size | cdr3_aa | cdr3_nt
TRBJ1-1 | TRBV13 | . | . | CASSLGRLLNTEAFF | TGTGCCAGCAGCTTAGGACGGTTGTTGAACACTGAAGCTTTCTTT
TRBJ2-1 | TRBV4-2 | TRBD2 | . | CASSDSGSYNEQFF | TGTGCCAGCAGCGACAGCGGGAGCTACAATGAGCAGTTCTTC
TRBJ2-5 | TRBV28 | . | . | CASSEEGRIQETQYF | TGTGCCAGCAGTGAGGAGGGACGGATTCAAGAGACCCAGTACTTC
TRBJ2-5 | TRBV5-4 | . | . | CASSPHPGTETQYF | TGTGCCAGCAGCCCCCACCCCGGTACCGAGACCCAGTACTTC
TRBJ2-5 | TRBV27 | TRBD2 | few | CASSLYMTLAGGRQETQYF | TGTGCCAGCAGTTTATATATGACCCTAGCGGGAGGGAGACAGGAGACCCAGTACTTC
TRBJ2-1 | TRBV18 | . | . | CASSVVAGNGEQFF | TGTGCCAGCTCCGTTGTCGCGGGTAACGGTGAGCAGTTCTTC
TRBJ1-2 | TRBV9 | TRBD1 | . | CASSEGQGVYGYTF | TGTGCCAGCAGCGAGGGACAGGGCGTCTATGGCTACACCTTC
TRBJ2-1 | TRBV7-3 | TRBD2 | . | CASSLTGLAGGNSEQFF | TGTGCCAGCAGCTTAACTGGACTAGCGGGAGGTAATTCTGAGCAGTTCTTC
TRBJ2-2 | TRBV27 | TRBD1 | . | CASTSGQLTGELFF | TGTGCCAGCACCTCGGGACAGCTCACCGGGGAGCTGTTTTTT
TRBJ2-3 | TRBV5-1 | TRBD2 | . | CASIANSGKGTDTQYF | TGCGCCAGCATCGCTAATAGCGGGAAAGGCACAGATACGCAGTATTTT
TRBJ2-1 | TRBV4-2 | . | . | CASSSQAGLINEQFF | TGTGCCAGCAGCAGCCAGGCAGGGTTGATCAATGAGCAGTTCTTC
TRBJ2-7 | TRBV5-5 | . | . | CASSLDRYEQYF | TGTGCCAGCAGCTTGGATCGTTACGAGCAGTACTTC
TRBJ2-7 | TRBV5-1 | TRBD2 | . | CASSSGLAQYEQYF | TGCGCCAGCAGCTCGGGACTAGCTCAATACGAGCAGTACTTC
TRBJ2-3 | TRBV19 | TRBD1 | . | CASSVQGTYTDTQYF | TGTGCCAGTAGTGTACAGGGGACCTACACAGATACGCAGTATTTT
TRBJ1-1 | TRBV19 | . | . | CASSMRPNTEAFF | TGTGCCAGTAGTATGCGCCCGAACACTGAAGCTTTCTTT
TRBJ1-6 | TRBV27 | . | . | CASSLRTAYNSPLHF | TGTGCCAGCAGTTTAAGGACAGCCTATAATTCACCCCTCCACTTT
TRBJ1-2 | TRBV4-3 | . | . | CASSQDGPGRGGGYTF | TGCGCCAGCAGCCAAGATGGGCCTGGCAGGGGCGGTGGCTACACCTTC
TRBJ2-5 | TRBV19 | . | . | CASSIGGGPQETQYF | TGTGCCAGTAGTATTGGGGGGGGGCCCCAAGAGACCCAGTACTTC
TRBJ2-1 | TRBV7-9 | TRBD2 | . | CASSRASGRGNEQFF | TGTGCCAGCAGCCGCGCTAGCGGGAGGGGGAATGAGCAGTTCTTC
TRBJ2-1 | TRBV27 | TRBD2 | . | CASSPLSSGGGSSYNEQFF | TGTGCCAGCAGCCCTTTATCGAGCGGGGGGGGTAGCTCCTACAATGAGCAGTTCTTC
TRBJ1-1 | TRBV21-1 | . | . | CASRNRGRQEVAFF | TGTGCCAGCAGAAACAGGGGGCGGCAGGAGGTAGCTTTCTTT
TRBJ2-1 | TRBV28 | . | . | CASSFSDNEQFF | TGTGCCAGCAGTTTCTCCGACAATGAGCAGTTCTTC
TRBJ2-2 | TRBV5-1 | . | . | CASRALGGGELFF | TGCGCCAGCAGGGCACTTGGCGGCGGGGAGCTGTTTTTT
TRBJ1-4 | TRBV6-5 | TRBD1 | few | CASTLTGGDEKLFF | TGTGCCAGCACCCTGACAGGGGGAGATGAAAAACTGTTTTTT
TRBJ1-1 | TRBV10-3 | . | . | CAISESVLYRDEAFF | TGTGCCATCAGTGAGTCGGTGCTTTACAGGGATGAAGCTTTCTTT
TRBJ2-7 | TRBV7-2 | TRBD1 | . | CASSPGNRQGSSYEQYF | TGTGCCAGCAGCCCGGGAAATAGACAGGGTAGCTCCTACGAGCAGTACTTC
TRBJ1-3 | TRBV5-5 | . | . | CASSFFQGSGNTIYF | TGTGCCAGCAGCTTTTTTCAGGGATCTGGAAACACCATATATTTT
TRBJ2-7 | TRBV6-6 | TRBD2 | . | CASRRTSETYEQYF | TGTGCCAGCAGGCGGACTAGCGAGACATACGAGCAGTACTTC
TRBJ2-7 | TRBV14 | . | . | CASSQVPYEQYF | TGTGCCAGCAGCCAAGTTCCTTACGAGCAGTACTTC
TRBJ1-4 | TRBV4-1 | . | . | CASSQDGGSEKLFF | TGCGCCAGCAGCCAAGATGGGGGGTCCGAAAAACTGTTTTTT
TRBJ1-2 | TRBV7-2 | TRBD1 | . | CASSPDRANYGYTF | TGTGCCAGCAGCCCGGACAGGGCGAACTATGGCTACACCTTC
TRBJ2-4 | TRBV27 | . | once | CASYKGEAKNIQYF | TGTGCCAGCTATAAAGGGGAAGCCAAAAACATTCAGTACTTC
TRBJ2-7 | TRBV3-1/TRBV3-2 | . | few | CASSQDGPYEQYF | TGTGCCAGCAGCCAAGATGGGCCCTACGAGCAGTACTTC
TRBJ1-5 | TRBV28 | . | . | CASSRYPGTERNQPQHF | TGTGCCAGCAGTCGCTACCCCGGAACAGAGCGCAATCAGCCCCAGCATTTT
TRBJ1-2 | TRBV6-5 | TRBD1 | . | CATQTGPYGYTF | TGTGCCACACAGACAGGGCCCTATGGCTACACCTTC
TRBJ1-2 | TRBV3-1/TRBV3-2 | TRBD1 | . | CASRSQGYGYTF | TGTGCCAGCAGGTCACAGGGGTATGGCTACACCTTC
TRBJ2-1 | TRBV7-2 | TRBD2 | . | CASSSSGGGLNEQFF | TGTGCCAGCAGCTCGAGTGGGGGAGGGCTAAATGAGCAGTTCTTC
TRBJ1-6 | TRBV28 | TRBD1 | many | CASSWTGGPYNSPLHF | TGTGCCAGCAGCTGGACAGGGGGCCCCTATAATTCACCCCTCCACTTT
TRBJ2-7 | TRBV6-2/TRBV6-3 | TRBD1 | . | CASSSTDRGTYEQYF | TGTGCCAGCAGTTCCACGGACAGGGGAACCTACGAGCAGTACTTC
TRBJ2-3 | TRBV18 | . | . | CASSPGLAGTLADTQYF | TGTGCCAGCTCACCAGGGTTGGCGGGTACGTTAGCAGATACGCAGTATTTT
TRBJ2-3 | TRBV7-8 | TRBD1 | once | CASSSRTGGTDTQYF | TGTGCCAGCAGCTCAAGGACAGGGGGCACAGATACGCAGTATTTT
TRBJ2-7 | TRBV7-9 | TRBD2 | . | CASSLVGGRSYEQYF | TGTGCCAGCAGCTTAGTTGGCGGGAGATCCTACGAGCAGTACTTC
TRBJ1-6 | TRBV6-5 | . | few | CASKGFGRDGSPLHF | TGTGCCAGCAAAGGTTTTGGGAGGGACGGATCACCCCTCCACTTT
TRBJ2-1 | TRBV7-9 | . | . | CASSPFGNEQFF | TGTGCCAGCAGCCCTTTCGGGAATGAGCAGTTCTTC
TRBJ1-1 | TRBV15 | . | . | CATSRDIREEAFF | TGTGCCACCAGCAGAGATATCCGGGAGGAAGCTTTCTTT